The next 17 T cell receptor beta chains were all read from a single sample in a study of blood T cells in healthy people across ages. Then a second PCR, running roughly 7 to 11 cycles, was carried out with a sample-barcoded 5' primer and a J-beta primer mix. TCRdb re-derived calls from the 5' RACE reads in MiXCR, one entry per CDR3 protein. The table shows 600,000 or so distinct CDR3 sequences, with around 48% occurring only once. The sample taken for sequencing was blood. These receptors were obtained from an older man in good health.

The CDR3 DNA reads TGCAGTGCTAGAGAACTCCGCTACTACAATGAGCAGTTCTTC. This gives the protein CSARELRYYNEQFF. V usage is TRBV20-1 and J usage is TRBJ2-1; D is uncertain. Between the trimmed V and J ends, which lost 0 bases and 3 bases, there was a span of 9 bases. The germline gives CDR1 DFQATT, CDR2 SNEGSKA (reference sequence). The CDR3 has 14 amino acids.

This sequence joins TRBV29-1 and TRBJ2-3; 9 bases are shared with TRBD2. This CDR3 region has 16 residues. Germline CDR1 SQVTM, CDR2 ANQGSEA. Germline trimming cut 0 bases from V and 6 bases from J; bases unmatched to any gene: 10. This CDR3 reads CSVEDRLAGTGDTQYF. DNA of the CDR3: TGCAGCGTTGAAGATCGGCTAGCGGGGACTGGGGATACGCAGTATTTT.

This clonotype has more than one count but fewer than ten. This chain uses TRBV7-2 with TRBJ2-1, with TRBD2 matching over 10 bases. The CDR3 is 16 amino acids. V shed 3 bases and J 0 bases; nucleotides not matched to a gene: 2. CDR1 is SGHTA and CDR2 is FQGNSA in the germline V gene. CDR3 DNA sequence: TGTGCCAGCAGCTTTGTAGCGGGGGGCTCCTACAATGAGCAGTTCTTC. This gives the protein CASSFVAGGSYNEQFF.

The genes are TRBV7-8 and TRBJ2-5; a weak D match, TRBD1 (5 bases). The germline V gene has CDR1 SGHVS and CDR2 FQNEAQ. CDR3 length: 16 residues. V was cut by 5 bases and J by 1 base, with 17 bases left in between. The CDR3 DNA follows: TGTGCCAGCAGCGTGTGGGGCGGATTCGGCCAAGAGACCCAGTACTTC. It codes for CASSVWGGFGQETQYF.

The V and J genes are TRBV2 and TRBJ2-5, with D possibly TRBD1 on 6 matching bases. Germline CDR1 SNHLY, CDR2 FYNNEI. V gave up 2 bases and J gave up 5 bases, with 12 bases separating them. This CDR3 comprises 14 residues. CDR3 region: CASSEYRARETQYF. For the CDR3, the DNA is TGTGCCAGCAGTGAATACAGGGCGAGGGAGACCCAGTACTTC. The complete variable domain, with remaining parts taken from reference TRBV2 and TRBJ2-5, reads EPEVTQTPSHQVTQMGQEVILRCVPISNHLYFYWYRQILGQKVEFLVSFYNNEISEKSEIFDDQFSVERPDGSNFTLKIRSTKLEDSAMYFCASSEYRARETQYFGPGTRLLVL.

This chain links TRBV27 with TRBJ1-2, with 7 positions matching TRBD1. The germline CDR1 and CDR2 sequences are MNHEY and SMNVEV (reference sequence). Trimming at V came to 5 bases and at J to 5 bases, leaving 14 bases not matched to a gene. CDR3 size: 16 residues. CDR3: CASSLRGQFFGYGYTF. DNA for the CDR3: TGTGCCAGCAGTCTGCGGGGACAGTTTTTTGGATATGGCTACACCTTC.

The CDR3 reads CSANQAPGRLFF. In nucleotides, the CDR3 is TGCAGTGCTAACCAAGCACCTGGAAGACTGTTTTTT. This sequence joins TRBV20-1 and TRBJ1-4; D not resolved. Germline V CDR1 and CDR2: DFQATT, SNEGSKA (reference sequence). The CDR3 has 12 residues. The V end lost 4 bases, the J end lost 13 bases, and 16 bases lay between the germline ends.

The chain joins TRBV27 to TRBJ1-6; D not certain. CDR1 is MNHEY and CDR2 is SMNVEV in the germline V gene (reference sequence). V gave up 0 bases and J gave up 13 bases, with 16 bases separating them. CDR3 size: 15 residues. CDR3 nucleotides: TGTGCCAGCAGTTTATCCATCCCGCCCAGGTGGCCCCTCCACTTT. Translating it yields CASSLSIPPRWPLHF.

V and J are TRBV7-9 and TRBJ2-1; 9 bases line up with TRBD2. V shed 4 bases, J shed 8 bases, and the junction held 9 bases outside the gene matches. The V gene's germline CDR1 is SEHNR and CDR2 FQNEAQ (reference sequence). The CDR3 consists of 15 residues. CDR3 nucleotide sequence: TGTGCCAGCAGCTCCGATGCGGGAGGGGATGATGAGCAGTTCTTC. This gives the protein CASSSDAGGDDEQFF.

This clonotype came up once. This may be a read error, as it is one base from a much larger clone. The chain carries TRBV6-6 and TRBJ2-7, with D hard to call. Trimming pared 5 bases from V and 3 bases from J, leaving 11 bases between. This CDR3 region has 13 residues. Germline-derived CDR1 and CDR2 are MNHNY and SVGAGI (reference sequence). CDR3 nucleotides: TGTGCCAGCAGTGCGCCCCTCCTCTACGAGCAGTACTTC. Residues: CASSAPLLYEQYF.

The chain carries TRBV19 and TRBJ2-4, with D unclear. The V gene lost 5 bases and the J gene lost 5 bases, with 7 bases spanning the gap. The CDR3 consists of 12 residues. Germline loops: CDR1 LNHDA, CDR2 SQIVND (reference sequence). The CDR3 sequence is CASSYRQNIQYF. The DNA for the CDR3 is TGTGCCAGTAGTTACAGACAAAACATTCAGTACTTC.

The chain uses TRBV7-2 and TRBJ2-7; TRBD1 is a possible D gene (5 bases). V was cut by 1 base and J by 5 bases, with 15 bases left in between. CDR3 length equals 15 residues. Germline V gene lookup returns CDR1 SGHTA and CDR2 FQGNSA. CDR3 DNA sequence: TGTGCCAGCAGCTTAGAAGGGGCCAGGCACGACGAGCAGTACTTC. Translation: CASSLEGARHDEQYF.

Details on this clonotype: A clone one base away is much larger, so this may be a read error. The chain links TRBV5-6 to TRBJ2-7; D not resolved. Germline V lookup: CDR1 SGHDT, CDR2 YYEEEE. This CDR3 region has 12 residues. Trimming pared 0 bases from V and 3 bases from J, leaving 4 bases between. The CDR3 loop is CASSLDDYEQYF. DNA for the CDR3: TGTGCCAGCAGCTTGGACGACTACGAGCAGTACTTC.

This clonotype was counted only a few times. The V call is TRBV29-1, the J call TRBJ2-1; 9 nucleotides agree with TRBD2. The CDR3 runs 13 residues. Germline CDR1 SQVTM, CDR2 ANQGSEA. Trimming took 7 bases from V and 6 from J; bases not matched to a gene: 7. CDR3 sequence (DNA): TGCAGCGGCGCCGGGACTAGCAGCAATGAGCAGTTCTTC. This sequence encodes CSGAGTSSNEQFF.

The V call is TRBV29-1, the J call TRBJ2-5; 8 bases agree with TRBD2. Losses at the gene ends were 5 bases for V and 3 bases for J; bases not matched to a gene: 5. CDR1 is SQVTM and CDR2 is ANQGSEA in the germline V gene. The CDR3 spans 13 residues. The CDR3 loop is CSVYGGAEETQYF. DNA of the CDR3: TGCAGCGTTTACGGGGGGGCCGAAGAGACCCAGTACTTC.

A note on this clonotype: A much bigger clone sits one base away, suggesting this may be a read error. V and J are TRBV4-3 and TRBJ2-1, with D perhaps TRBD1 or TRBD2 (5 bases each). There are 14 residues in the CDR3. Germline CDR1 reads LGHNA; CDR2 reads YSLEER. In DNA form, the CDR3 reads TGCGCCAACAGCCAAGGGGACGGATTTTGGGAGCAGTTCTTC. This gives the protein CANSQGDGFWEQFF.

V is TRBV5-1 and J is TRBJ2-1, with no clear D. Per the germline V gene, CDR1 is SGHRS and CDR2 is YFSETQ. The CDR3 has 15 residues. The V and J ends lost 4 bases and 8 bases respectively, with 19 bases between them. The CDR3 region is CASSPGLSGIDEQFF. CDR3 bases: TGCGCCAGCAGCCCCGGCCTAAGTGGGATCGATGAGCAGTTCTTC.